The 15 T cell receptor beta chains below were found in one sample sequenced in a study of PD-1 blockade in classical Hodgkin lymphoma (dated by TCRdb to 2018 to 2021). Library construction relied on the immunoSEQ multiplex PCR assay. This is the immuneACCESS table as TCRdb keeps it, with only in-frame sequences that have V and J called. A part of the clones is gone; compared with another copy, unresolved V genes explain less than half, and the rest is unexplained. The sample table lists just over 15,000 clones, roughly 86% of them with a count of one. Around 0.8% of the sample goes to the ten largest clones. Interpreted using the paper, the time point label stands for: newly diagnosed, previously untreated cHL patient sample. Magnetic negative selection with a Miltenyi CD4+ T cell isolation kit was used to purify CD4+ T cells from thawed PBMCs. The sample comprised CD4+ T cells from blood. The receptors were gathered from a human donor with classical Hodgkin lymphoma.

Comment on this clone: The conserved closing phenylalanine or tryptophan is absent in this CDR3, likely reflecting a read error. Because the CDR3's place on the DNA is in doubt, the DNA is left out and the CDR3 is given as listed by TCRdb. This sequence joins TRBV28 and TRBJ1-2; TRBD1, the D gene given by the table, was not confirmed from the DNA. CDR1 is MDHEN and CDR2 is SYDVKM in the germline V gene. The CDR3 has 13 amino acids, counting both end residues. CDR3: CASRQAGTGLSIV.

This clone came up a few times. The rearrangement joins TRBV28 to TRBJ1-1; D unresolved. V was pared by 7 bases and J by 0 bases, with 3 bases between. The CDR3 is made up of 11 amino acids. CDR1 MDHEN and CDR2 SYDVKM come from the germline V gene. CDR3 sequence (DNA): TGTGCCAGCACCTTGAACACTGAAGCTTTCTTT. The encoded protein is CASTLNTEAFF.

To note about this clone: One end of the junction does not line up with germline, which may come from a read error. The rearrangement links TRBV18 to TRBJ2-3, with 7 bases matching TRBD1. Germline CDR1 is KGHSH and CDR2 is LQKENI. The CDR3 length is 13 residues. The CDR3 coding sequence is TGTGCCAGCTCCCCACAGGGGCCAGATACGCAGTATTTT. Its translation is CASSPQGPDTQYF.

This chain connects TRBV11-2 to TRBJ1-3; D not certain. Germline V lookup: CDR1 SGHAT, CDR2 FQNNGV. Trimming stripped 4 bases from V and 4 bases from J, with 2 bases between. This CDR3 has 11 amino acids. This CDR3 reads CASSSGNTIYF. The CDR3 DNA is TGTGCCAGCAGCTCAGGAAACACCATATATTTT.

The chain carries TRBV4-1 and TRBJ2-4, with a possible D match to TRBD2 (5 bases). Germline loops: CDR1 MGHRA, CDR2 YSYEKL. This CDR3 has 19 amino acids. V lost 1 base, J lost 0 bases, and 19 bases lay in between. The CDR3 DNA follows: TGCGCCAGCAGCCAAGTATCGGGAACGGTCGACACAGCCAAAAACATTCAGTACTTC. This sequence encodes CASSQVSGTVDTAKNIQYF.

V is TRBV6-5 and J is TRBJ1-2; D call uncertain. Germline assignment: CDR1 MNHEY and CDR2 SVGAGI. The CDR3 has 15 residues. The V and J ends lost 2 bases and 0 bases respectively, with 10 bases between them. CDR3 protein: CASSYSANSNYGYTF. CDR3 nucleotides: TGTGCCAGCAGTTACAGTGCCAACTCTAACTATGGCTACACCTTC.

The J gene is TRBJ2-1, the V gene TRBV25-1, with 10 bases lining up with TRBD2. CDR3 size: 18 residues. Germline V lookup: CDR1 MGHDK, CDR2 SYGVNS. V lost 4 bases and J lost 6; bases outside the gene matches: 15. The CDR3 sequence is CASSGSFGQREGPNEQFF. The CDR3 DNA sequence: TGTGCCAGCAGTGGTAGTTTTGGTCAGCGGGAGGGCCCCAATGAGCAGTTCTTC.

The rearrangement uses TRBV7-9 and TRBJ2-3, with 8 nucleotides matching TRBD1. V lost 4 bases and J lost 2; bases outside the gene matches: 5. The CDR3 runs 15 residues. CDR1 is SEHNR, CDR2 FQNEAQ, per germline (reference sequence). CDR3 bases: TGTGCCAGCAGCTGGGGACAGGAGTTCACAGATACGCAGTATTTT. Its protein is CASSWGQEFTDTQYF.

This clone was picked up a small number of times. The V gene is TRBV4-3, the J gene TRBJ1-1, with TRBD1 as a possible D gene (6 bases). Trimming shortened V by 3 bases and J by 3 bases, and 8 bases separated the two germline ends. CDR1 is LGHNA and CDR2 is YSLEER in the germline V gene. The CDR3 sequence is 13 residues long. CDR3 loop: CASSHRQDTEAFF. The CDR3 region has the DNA TGCGCCAGCAGCCACAGACAGGACACTGAAGCTTTCTTT.

This chain joins TRBV28 and TRBJ2-2; D might be TRBD2 (6 bases). V shed 1 base and J shed 0 bases, with 6 bases lying between them. Germline CDR1 MDHEN, CDR2 SYDVKM. The CDR3 is 15 amino acids. CDR3 sequence (DNA): TGTGCCAGCAGTTTATCGGGGGCGAACACCGGGGAGCTGTTTTTT. Translation: CASSLSGANTGELFF.

This chain uses TRBV5-8 with TRBJ2-4, with 9 bases that match TRBD1. This CDR3 spans 15 amino acids. V gave up 2 bases and J gave up 4 bases; unmatched junction bases: 4. The germline gives CDR1 SGHTS, CDR2 YDEGEE. CDR3: CASSLVGTGKNIQYF. For the CDR3, the DNA is TGTGCCAGCAGCTTAGTCGGGACAGGGAAAAACATTCAGTACTTC. Combining the CDR3 with reference TRBV5-8 and TRBJ2-4 gives the whole variable domain EAGVTQSPTHLIKTRGQQATLRCSPISGHTSVYWYQQALGLGLQFLLWYDEGEERNRGNFPPRFSGRQFPNYSSELNVNALELEDSALYLCASSLVGTGKNIQYFGAGTRLSVL.

This sequence joins TRBV15 and TRBJ1-5; perhaps TRBD1 as D (5 bases). The CDR3 covers 15 residues. Germline V gives CDR1 LNHNV, CDR2 YYDKDF (reference sequence). The V end was cut by 5 bases, the J end by 5 bases, with 16 bases between. CDR3 amino acids: CATSGQGGRDQPQHF. CDR3 nucleotides: TGTGCCACCAGCGGCCAGGGTGGGCGGGATCAGCCCCAGCATTTT.

This clone appeared a few times. The V gene is TRBV19, the J gene TRBJ2-2; unclear D gene. Trimming stripped 3 bases from V and 2 bases from J, with 10 bases between. Germline V CDR1 and CDR2: LNHDA, SQIVND (reference sequence). The CDR3 is 15 amino acids. The CDR3 DNA is TGTGCCAGTAGTATCACGGCAGCTAACACCGGGGAGCTGTTTTTT. Translating gives CASSITAANTGELFF.

This clone was recorded a few times. The chain joins TRBV28 to TRBJ1-2; D call uncertain. This CDR3 has 14 residues. The germline CDR1 and CDR2 sequences are MDHEN and SYDVKM. V dropped 6 bases and J dropped 6 bases, with 17 bases sitting between them. This chain's CDR3 is CASSNALTRDGYTF. CDR3 nucleotides: TGTGCCAGCAGCAATGCCCTAACGAGGGATGGCTACACCTTC.

The chain recombines TRBV5-6 with TRBJ1-6; no firm D call. The CDR3 contains 14 residues. V dropped 1 base and J dropped 7 bases, with 9 bases sitting between them. Germline CDR1 SGHDT, CDR2 YYEEEE. The CDR3 region has the DNA TGTGCCAGCAGCTTGCGGACGGGGAATTCACCCCTCCACTTT. Translating gives CASSLRTGNSPLHF.